One and the same sample provided the 24 T cell receptor beta chains below, sequenced in a study of neoadjuvant anti-PD-1 for oral cavity cancer. Described time point: after neoadjuvant nivolumab, at surgical resection. The repertoire was sequenced with immunoSEQ multiplex PCR; TCRdb's copy has only in-frame clones and lacks some. The sample holds roughly 14,000 clones, 70% to 75% seen once. Source: PBMCs, taken after nivolumab (anti-PD-1) treatment. The receptors derive from a person aged 35-79 years with oral cavity squamous cell carcinoma.

J is TRBJ2-5 and V is TRBV27, with 8 bases matching TRBD2. There are 17 residues in the CDR3. J was trimmed by 0 bases and V by 5 bases; bases with no gene match: 11. Germline V lookup: CDR1 MNHEY, CDR2 SMNVEV (reference sequence). CDR3 bases: TGTGCCAGCAGTCCTCCTAGGGCGGGAGGCAACCAAGAGACCCAGTACTTC. It codes for CASSPPRAGGNQETQYF.

V gene TRBV7-7 combines with J gene TRBJ2-2; 8 nucleotides align to TRBD1. The CDR3 is made up of 15 amino acids. The germline gives CDR1 SSHAT, CDR2 FNYEAQ (reference sequence). V dropped 0 bases and J dropped 7; count of bases not matched to a gene: 4. The CDR3 region has the DNA TGTGCCAGCAGCTTAGCGACAGGGGTTGGCGGGGAGCTGTTTTTT. Amino acids: CASSLATGVGGELFF.

This rearrangement joins TRBV5-8 to TRBJ2-3, with a possible D match to TRBD2 (5 bases). Trimming left V 4 bases short and J 2 bases short, with 14 bases between. Germline V gene lookup returns CDR1 SGHTS and CDR2 YDEGEE. The CDR3 totals 15 residues. CDR3 bases: TGTGCCAGCAGCCATGGGAGCGGTATCACAGATACGCAGTATTTT. This encodes CASSHGSGITDTQYF.

The chain employs TRBV14 and TRBJ1-4; D not resolved. V was shortened by 3 bases and J by 4 bases, with 6 bases between the two germline ends. Germline V gives CDR1 SGHDN, CDR2 FVKESK. The CDR3 spans 13 residues. CDR3 nucleotide sequence: TGTGCCAGCAGCCATGGGCATAATGAAAAACTGTTTTTT. Residues: CASSHGHNEKLFF.

The CDR3 coding sequence is TGTGCCTGGAGTCCCGGGACAGGAAACACCATATATTTT. Translated, it gives CAWSPGTGNTIYF. This rearrangement joins TRBV30 to TRBJ1-3; tentative D call: TRBD1 (6 bases). The CDR3 consists of 13 residues. Germline lookup yields CDR1 GTSNPN and CDR2 SVGIG (reference sequence). V gave up 2 bases and J gave up 4 bases, with 9 bases separating them.

CDR3 region: CASSLSRARSPLHF. The DNA for the CDR3 is TGTGCCAGCAGCTTAAGCAGGGCAAGATCACCCCTCCACTTT. This rearrangement joins TRBV7-9 to TRBJ1-6; D is perhaps TRBD1 (5 bases). Germline CDR1 and CDR2: SEHNR and FQNEAQ (reference sequence). With 2 bases removed from V and 10 bases from J, the gap between germline ends came to 12 bases. This CDR3 has 14 residues.

This rearrangement joins TRBV9 to TRBJ1-2; TRBD1 agrees at 7 bases. Losses at the gene ends were 1 base for V and 8 bases for J; bases not matched to a gene: 5. CDR1 is SGDLS, CDR2 YYNGEE, per germline. The CDR3 is 13 amino acids. The CDR3 reads CASSVRAGGGYTF. CDR3 nucleotide sequence: TGTGCCAGCAGCGTACGGGCAGGGGGAGGCTACACCTTC.

The CDR3 spells CASSFQGSEQFF. CDR3 sequence (DNA): TGTGCCAGCAGTTTCCAGGGTTCCGAGCAGTTCTTC. V and J are TRBV2 and TRBJ2-1; D might be TRBD1 (5 bases). Trimming pared 5 bases from V and 10 bases from J, leaving 12 bases between. The CDR3 spans 12 residues. The germline CDR1 and CDR2 sequences are SNHLY and FYNNEI.

The V and J genes are TRBV5-1 and TRBJ1-4, with 9 bases that match TRBD1. V trimming: 4 bases; J trimming: 8 bases; junction bases outside the gene matches: 9. CDR1 and CDR2 from the germline V gene are SGHRS and YFSETQ. This CDR3 spans 15 amino acids. The CDR3 sequence: CASSTGTGWDEKLFF. CDR3 bases: TGCGCCAGCAGCACAGGGACAGGGTGGGACGAAAAACTGTTTTTT. Complete variable domain (other parts from reference TRBV5-1 and TRBJ1-4): KAGVTQTPRYLIKTRGQQVTLSCSPISGHRSVSWYQQTPGQGLQFLFEYFSETQRNKGNFPGRFSGRQFSNSRSEMNVSTLELGDSALYLCASSTGTGWDEKLFFGSGTQLSVL.

The V and J genes are TRBV5-1 and TRBJ2-3, with D maybe TRBD2 (6 bases). The CDR3 contains 15 residues. Germline-derived CDR1 and CDR2 are SGHRS and YFSETQ. V was clipped by 1 base and J by 3 bases, with 12 bases between them. The chain's CDR3 is CASSLYGSSTDTQYF. The CDR3 coding sequence is TGCGCCAGCAGCTTGTACGGGAGTAGTACAGATACGCAGTATTTT.

The chain recombines TRBV5-1 with TRBJ2-2; tentative D call: TRBD2 (6 bases). The CDR3 covers 15 residues. CDR1 and CDR2 from the germline V gene are SGHRS and YFSETQ. The V end lost 7 bases, the J end lost 0 bases, and 13 bases lay between the germline ends. CDR3 DNA sequence: TGCGCCAGCCGCGTGGGCGGGACGAACACCGGGGAGCTGTTTTTT. This codes for CASRVGGTNTGELFF.

The chain carries TRBV30 and TRBJ2-3; 9 positions agree with TRBD1. V lost 3 bases and J lost 4; bases outside the gene matches: 14. The germline gives CDR1 GTSNPN, CDR2 SVGIG (reference sequence). The CDR3 is 17 residues long. CDR3 protein: CAWRDLPGQGKPDTQYF. As DNA, the CDR3 is TGTGCCTGGAGGGACTTACCGGGACAGGGAAAACCAGATACGCAGTATTTT.

The V and J genes are TRBV7-9 and TRBJ2-1; 14 bases line up with TRBD2. CDR3 length equals 18 residues. V trimming: 6 bases; J trimming: 9 bases; junction bases outside the gene matches: 16. Germline CDR1 and CDR2: SEHNR and FQNEAQ (reference sequence). The CDR3 nucleotides are TGTGCCAGCAGTTTACCCCCTCGACTAGCGGGGGGGCGGAGTGAGCAGTTCTTC. Its protein product is CASSLPPRLAGGRSEQFF.

The V gene is TRBV11-2, the J gene TRBJ1-1; 8 bases line up with TRBD1. There are 15 residues in the CDR3. Germline CDR1 SGHAT, CDR2 FQNNGV. Trimming at V came to 5 bases and at J to 4 bases, leaving 9 bases not matched to a gene. CDR3: CASSPRQGPSTEAFF. CDR3 coding DNA: TGTGCCAGCAGCCCCCGACAGGGGCCTTCCACTGAAGCTTTCTTT.

This clone was seen a handful of times. This chain uses TRBV19 with TRBJ1-1, with D possibly being TRBD1 (6 bases). From germline, CDR1 is LNHDA and CDR2 SQIVND (reference sequence). Trimming pared 5 bases from V and 0 bases from J, leaving 13 bases between. This CDR3 spans 15 amino acids. The CDR3 loop reads CASSLYGQMNTEAFF. In DNA form, the CDR3 reads TGTGCCAGTAGTCTCTACGGACAGATGAACACTGAAGCTTTCTTT.

This clone has a handful of counts. The rearrangement joins TRBV27 to TRBJ2-1, with 7 bases that match TRBD1. This CDR3 is built from 14 residues. The germline CDR1 and CDR2 sequences are MNHEY and SMNVEV (reference sequence). The junction had 5 bases not matched to a gene; V was cut back by 6 bases and J by 3 bases. CDR3 sequence: CASRVQGIYNEQFF. DNA for the CDR3: TGTGCCAGCAGAGTACAGGGGATCTACAATGAGCAGTTCTTC.

The chain recombines TRBV10-1 with TRBJ2-1, with 7 bases lining up with TRBD1. Germline V CDR1 and CDR2: WNHNN, SYGVQD (reference sequence). V shed 3 bases, J shed 7 bases, and the junction held 9 bases outside the gene matches. The CDR3 runs to 15 residues. CDR3 nucleotides: TGCGCCAGCAGTGAAATACAGGGGATCATGAATGAGCAGTTCTTC. It yields the protein CASSEIQGIMNEQFF.

The chain carries TRBV27 and TRBJ1-2, with 9 bases fitting TRBD1. V trimming: 4 bases; J trimming: 8 bases; junction bases outside the gene matches: 11. Germline V gives CDR1 MNHEY, CDR2 SMNVEV (reference sequence). The CDR3 extends over 15 amino acids. The CDR3 spells CASSSRDRASRGYTF. For the CDR3, the DNA is TGTGCCAGCAGTTCACGGGACAGGGCGAGTAGGGGCTACACCTTC.

The chain combines TRBV9 with TRBJ1-1; D may be TRBD1 (6 bases). Trimming removed 3 bases from V and 2 bases from J, with 14 bases in between. Germline assignment: CDR1 SGDLS and CDR2 YYNGEE. This CDR3 has 15 amino acids. The CDR3 is CASSALGTPNTEAFF. CDR3 DNA sequence: TGTGCCAGCAGCGCCCTCGGGACACCCAACACTGAAGCTTTCTTT. The complete variable domain, with remaining parts taken from reference TRBV9 and TRBJ1-1, reads DSGVTQTPKHLITATGQRVTLRCSPRSGDLSVYWYQQSLDQGLQFLIQYYNGEERAKGNILERFSAQQFPDLHSELNLSSLELGDSALYFCASSALGTPNTEAFFGQGTRLTVV.

This clone was picked up a small number of times. The chain joins TRBV2 to TRBJ1-2; TRBD1 is a possible D gene (6 bases). The CDR3 is made up of 12 amino acids. Trimming shortened V by 8 bases and J by 7 bases, and 14 bases separated the two germline ends. Germline V CDR1 and CDR2: SNHLY, FYNNEI. The CDR3 is CASCFGGPGYTF. The CDR3 DNA is TGTGCCAGCTGTTTCGGGGGGCCTGGCTACACCTTC.

This sequence joins TRBV9 and TRBJ2-7, with 7 bases lining up with TRBD2. The V and J ends lost 2 bases and 5 bases, in that order; junction bases with no gene match: 10. In germline, CDR1 is SGDLS, CDR2 YYNGEE. The CDR3 loop spans 15 amino acids. The CDR3 nucleotides read TGTGCCAGCAGCGTGGGAGGGACCACCTTGGACGAGCAGTACTTC. This codes for CASSVGGTTLDEQYF.

This chain joins TRBV6-5 and TRBJ1-2, with D tentatively TRBD1 (6 bases). Germline assignment: CDR1 MNHEY and CDR2 SVGAGI. The CDR3 sequence is 14 residues long. The ends were cut back, 7 bases at V and 4 bases at J, with 16 bases in the middle. The chain's CDR3 is CASNQRGATYGYTF. The CDR3 coding sequence is TGTGCCAGCAATCAAAGGGGGGCAACCTATGGCTACACCTTC.

This clone was seen a single time. V gene TRBV12-5 combines with J gene TRBJ2-7; D remains unclear. Germline CDR1 reads LGHNT; CDR2 reads FRNRAP. The CDR3 spans 13 residues. V lost 0 bases and J lost 7, with 10 bases in between. The CDR3: CASGLVQSGEQYF. As DNA, the CDR3 is TGTGCTAGTGGTTTGGTACAGTCAGGAGAGCAGTACTTC.

The chain links TRBV6-1 to TRBJ2-1; no clear D. This CDR3 comprises 15 residues. Germline values: CDR1 MNHNS, CDR2 SASEGT. The V end lost 5 bases, the J end lost 3 bases, and 14 bases lay between the germline ends. Written as DNA, the CDR3 is TGTGCCAGCAGTAACGCCGGCCAAAACTACAATGAGCAGTTCTTC. It yields the protein CASSNAGQNYNEQFF.